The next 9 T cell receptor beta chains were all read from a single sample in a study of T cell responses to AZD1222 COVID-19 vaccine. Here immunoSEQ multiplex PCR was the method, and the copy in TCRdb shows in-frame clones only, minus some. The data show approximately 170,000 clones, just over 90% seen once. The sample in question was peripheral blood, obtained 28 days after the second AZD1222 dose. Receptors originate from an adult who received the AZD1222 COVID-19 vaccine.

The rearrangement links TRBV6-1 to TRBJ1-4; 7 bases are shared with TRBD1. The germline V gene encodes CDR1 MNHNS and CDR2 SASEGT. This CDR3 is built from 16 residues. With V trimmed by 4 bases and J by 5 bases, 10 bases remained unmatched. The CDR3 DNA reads TGTGCCAGCAGTGTTGGGCAGGGGGTTGGGAATGAAAAACTGTTTTTT. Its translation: CASSVGQGVGNEKLFF.

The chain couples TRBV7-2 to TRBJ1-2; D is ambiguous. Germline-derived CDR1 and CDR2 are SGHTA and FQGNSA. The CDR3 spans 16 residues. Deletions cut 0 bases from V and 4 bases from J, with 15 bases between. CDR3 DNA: TGTGCCAGCAGCTTAGCAGAAGGCCGAGCGGTCTATGGCTACACCTTC. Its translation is CASSLAEGRAVYGYTF.

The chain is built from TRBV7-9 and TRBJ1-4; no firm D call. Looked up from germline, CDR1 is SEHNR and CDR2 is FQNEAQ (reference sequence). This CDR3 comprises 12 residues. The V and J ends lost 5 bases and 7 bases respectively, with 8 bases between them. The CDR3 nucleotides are TGTGCCAGCAGCCCTCCGGGTGAAAAACTGTTTTTT. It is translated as CASSPPGEKLFF.

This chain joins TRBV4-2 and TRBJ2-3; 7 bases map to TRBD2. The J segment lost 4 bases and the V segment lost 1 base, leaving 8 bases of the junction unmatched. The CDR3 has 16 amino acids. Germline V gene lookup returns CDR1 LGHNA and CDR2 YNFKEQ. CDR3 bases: TGTGCCAGCAGCCAAGGTGGCGGGGGTCACTCAGATACGCAGTATTTT. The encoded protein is CASSQGGGGHSDTQYF.

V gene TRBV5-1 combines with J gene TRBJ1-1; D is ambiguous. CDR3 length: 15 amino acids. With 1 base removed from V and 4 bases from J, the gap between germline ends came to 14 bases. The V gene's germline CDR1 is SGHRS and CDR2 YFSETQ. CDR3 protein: CASSLIGSEGTEAFF. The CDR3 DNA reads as TGCGCCAGCAGCTTGATAGGGAGTGAGGGCACTGAAGCTTTCTTT.

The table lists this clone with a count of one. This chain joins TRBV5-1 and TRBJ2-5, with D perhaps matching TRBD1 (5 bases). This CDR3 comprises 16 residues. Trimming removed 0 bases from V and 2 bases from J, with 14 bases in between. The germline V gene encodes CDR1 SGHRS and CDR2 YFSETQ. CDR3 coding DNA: TGCGCCAGCAGCTTGGGGGGCAGCCAAGTGCAAGAGACCCAGTACTTC. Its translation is CASSLGGSQVQETQYF.

The CDR3 DNA is TGTGCCAGCAGCCAAGAACTACTGCAAAGCACAGATACGCAGTATTTT. Encoded protein: CASSQELLQSTDTQYF. The genes are TRBV3-1 (or the pseudogene TRBV3-2) and TRBJ2-3; D gene uncertain. Trimming removed 0 bases at V and 0 bases at J, with 10 bases between. The germline V gene has CDR1 LGHDT and CDR2 YNNKEL (reference sequence). This CDR3 spans 16 amino acids.

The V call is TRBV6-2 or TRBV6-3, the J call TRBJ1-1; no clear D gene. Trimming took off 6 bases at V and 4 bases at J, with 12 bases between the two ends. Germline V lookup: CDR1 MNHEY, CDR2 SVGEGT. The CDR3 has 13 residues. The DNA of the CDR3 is TGTGCCAGCAGCGGCAGGTTACCCACTGAAGCTTTCTTT. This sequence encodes CASSGRLPTEAFF.

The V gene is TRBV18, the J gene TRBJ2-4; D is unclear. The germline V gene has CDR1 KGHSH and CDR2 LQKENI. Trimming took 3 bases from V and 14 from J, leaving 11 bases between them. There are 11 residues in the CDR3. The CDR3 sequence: CASSPLYLKYF. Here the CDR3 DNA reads TGTGCCAGCTCACCGCTCTACTTGAAGTACTTC.